The next 15 T cell receptor beta chains were all read from a single sample in a study of human T cells and chemical hapten exposure. Documented time point: patch test 1, 2 weeks after DPC sensitization. Treatment given: therapeutic diphenylcyclopropenone sensitization with weekly scalp DPC. TCRdb re-called the RACE reads with MiXCR, one entry per CDR3 protein. Found here are fewer than 500,000 distinct CDR3 sequences, roughly 5% of them singletons; the top ten hold 2% to 2.5%. This specimen was whole blood, taken in connection with sensitization to the hapten diphenylcyclopropenone (DPC). The receptors stem from a woman in her fifties or sixties with alopecia areata. Some clones in this sample may be carry-over from other donors' samples.

There are many counts of this clonotype. The chain employs TRBV6-2 or TRBV6-3 and TRBJ2-7; a possible D gene is TRBD2 (5 bases). Germline-derived CDR1 and CDR2 are MNHEY and SVGEGT. The germline V and J ends were trimmed by 2 bases and 6 bases, with 11 bases remaining between them. The CDR3 is 13 residues long. The CDR3 DNA reads TGTGCCAGCAGTTACCCCCTCCGGGGCGAGCAGTACTTC. This encodes CASSYPLRGEQYF.

This clonotype was counted many times. The chain carries TRBV20-1 and TRBJ1-1, with D possibly matching TRBD1 (5 bases). Looked up from germline, CDR1 is DFQATT and CDR2 is SNEGSKA (reference sequence). The CDR3 consists of 14 residues. Trimming cost V 0 bases and J 9 bases, with 17 bases left between them. The CDR3 DNA reads TGCAGTGCTAGAGATCGAAGGGGTATGGGGAAAGCTTTCTTT. Residues: CSARDRRGMGKAFF.

This clonotype was counted ten times or more. The rearrangement uses TRBV20-1 and TRBJ1-1, with D tentatively TRBD1 (6 bases). The germline V and J ends were trimmed by 6 bases and 4 bases, with 15 bases remaining between them. The CDR3 spans 13 residues. Germline V CDR1 and CDR2: DFQATT, SNEGSKA (reference sequence). The CDR3 spells CSAPITRGTEAFF. The CDR3 DNA follows: TGCAGTGCCCCCATAACCAGGGGCACTGAAGCTTTCTTT.

This clonotype was picked up many times. The chain employs TRBV28 and TRBJ1-4, with 8 nucleotides matching TRBD1. Germline V gene lookup returns CDR1 MDHEN and CDR2 SYDVKM. This CDR3 spans 15 amino acids. With 1 base clipped from V and 8 bases from J, the junction kept 6 bases outside the gene matches. The CDR3 bases are TGTGCCAGCAGTTTATCTGGACAGGGTCAGGAAAAACTGTTTTTT. The encoded protein is CASSLSGQGQEKLFF.

A word on this clonotype: A read error is possible here, since a much larger clone lies one base away. This chain joins TRBV6-5 and TRBJ1-2; D remains unclear. From germline, CDR1 is MNHEY and CDR2 SVGAGI. This CDR3 contains 13 residues. CDR3 nucleotide sequence: TGTGCCAGCAGTTACGAGCGAAACTTTGGCTACACCTTC. Protein sequence: CASSYERNFGYTF.

The sample holds many counts of this clonotype. This chain links TRBV11-2 with TRBJ2-1; no clear D. The length of the CDR3 is 18 residues. V was clipped by 2 bases and J by 0 bases, with 17 bases between them. CDR1 and CDR2 from the germline V gene are SGHAT and FQNNGV. This CDR3 reads CASSLHFGRFSSYNEQFF. CDR3 nucleotide sequence: TGTGCCAGCAGCTTACACTTCGGACGGTTTAGCTCCTACAATGAGCAGTTCTTC.

This clonotype was seen many times. The chain links TRBV27 to TRBJ1-4; D not resolved. Germline CDR1 is MNHEY and CDR2 is SMNVEV (reference sequence). Trimming left V 5 bases short and J 12 bases short, with 28 bases between. There are 17 residues in the CDR3. CDR3 amino acids: CASSPTRLRTTTTELFF. The CDR3, as DNA: TGTGCCAGCAGTCCTACCAGGTTGCGCACCACGACAACTGAACTGTTTTTT.

This clonotype was recorded many times. V and J are TRBV7-9 and TRBJ2-5; D gene uncertain. The CDR3 runs to 14 residues. V was shortened by 0 bases and J by 7 bases, with 12 bases between the two germline ends. Germline V lookup: CDR1 SEHNR, CDR2 FQNEAQ (reference sequence). The DNA of the CDR3 is TGTGCCAGCAGCTTAGCCTCCCTCCCGTCGACCCAGTACTTC. Its protein product is CASSLASLPSTQYF. The full variable domain, with the rest looked up from reference TRBV7-9 and TRBJ2-5, is DTGVSQNPRHKITKRGQNVTFRCDPISEHNRLYWYRQTLGQGPEFLTYFQNEAQLEKSRLLSDRFSAERPKGSFSTLEIQRTEQGDSAMYLCASSLASLPSTQYFGPGTRLLVL.

The CDR3 region is CASSLGGSTRYQETQYF. CDR3 sequence (DNA): TGTGCCAGCAGCTTGGGAGGTAGCACTCGGTACCAAGAGACCCAGTACTTC. The chain recombines TRBV5-5 with TRBJ2-5; D is undetermined. CDR1 and CDR2 (germline): SGHKS, YYEKEE (reference sequence). V was trimmed by 0 bases and J by 0 bases, leaving 15 bases between them. This CDR3 comprises 17 residues.

This clonotype was seen a few times. V is TRBV6-4 and J is TRBJ2-3; 9 bases agree with TRBD2. In germline, CDR1 is MRHNA, CDR2 SNTAGT. The CDR3 loop spans 16 amino acids. The V segment lost 0 bases and the J segment 4 bases; nucleotides outside the gene matches: 5. The CDR3 bases are TGTGCCAGCAGTGACTCGCCGCGGGGGGGTGCAGATACGCAGTATTTT. Translation: CASSDSPRGGADTQYF.

In its sample, this clonotype was seen many times. V is TRBV7-9 and J is TRBJ2-2, with D uncertain. Germline CDR1 is SEHNR and CDR2 is FQNEAQ (reference sequence). This CDR3 is 11 amino acids long. Deletions cut 3 bases from V and 13 bases from J, with 9 bases between. CDR3 loop: CASSFSVGLFF. DNA for the CDR3: TGTGCCAGCAGCTTCTCAGTCGGGCTGTTTTTT.

This clonotype has a count of ten or more. This chain uses TRBV6-5 with TRBJ2-5, with 15 bases lining up with TRBD2. The germline V gene has CDR1 MNHEY and CDR2 SVGAGI. V was pared by 4 bases and J by 4 bases, with 4 bases of the junction left unmatched. The CDR3 has 16 amino acids. CDR3 amino acids: CASSSGLAGGRETQYF. CDR3 in DNA: TGTGCCAGCAGTTCAGGACTAGCGGGGGGGCGAGAGACCCAGTACTTC.

Details on this clonotype: A much larger clonotype is one base distant, so this may be a read error. The chain has TRBV7-2 and TRBJ2-7; D may be TRBD1 or TRBD2 (5 bases each). The germline V gene has CDR1 SGHTA and CDR2 FQGNSA. CDR3 length equals 14 residues. Here the CDR3 reads CARSVTGGTYEQYF. CDR3 nucleotides: TGTGCCCGCAGCGTCACAGGAGGAACCTACGAGCAGTACTTC.

This clonotype was counted ten times or more. J is TRBJ2-7 and V is TRBV29-1; the D gene is possibly TRBD2 (5 bases). The germline V gene encodes CDR1 SQVTM and CDR2 ANQGSEA. The CDR3 is 12 amino acids. The V end was cut by 2 bases, the J end by 6 bases, with 11 bases between. The DNA for the CDR3 is TGCAGCGTTGAAAGGTCGGGGAGCGAGCAGTACTTC. Residues: CSVERSGSEQYF.

This clonotype has more than one count but fewer than ten. The chain is built from TRBV6-2 or TRBV6-3 and TRBJ1-5; D not certain. Trimming pared 6 bases from V and 11 bases from J, leaving 23 bases between. The V gene's germline CDR1 is MNHEY and CDR2 SVGEGT. This CDR3 is built from 15 residues. The CDR3 bases are TGTGCCAGCAGGCGCGACCCCATCGCCTCCCAGTCCCAGCATTTT. This gives the protein CASRRDPIASQSQHF.